This T cell receptor beta chain was recovered during a study of shared clonotypes between healthy human individuals. Only in-frame clones appear in the TCRdb table, and some are missing; sequencing was by immunoSEQ multiplex PCR. The table has about 1.1 million clones, around three quarters seen once. The sample was memory CD4+ T cells from PBMCs. Indicated subset: CD45RA-negative fraction. The receptor was isolated from a man in his late teens or twenties in good health. Some clones in this sample may be carry-over from other donors' samples.

The CDR3 here is CASSLSLAGVGDTQYF. CDR3 DNA sequence: TGCGCCAGCAGCTTGTCCCTAGCGGGAGTAGGAGATACGCAGTATTTT. The chain uses TRBV5-1 and TRBJ2-3; 10 nucleotides line up with TRBD2. Germline loops: CDR1 SGHRS, CDR2 YFSETQ. This CDR3 spans 16 amino acids. Trimming at V came to 1 base and at J to 5 bases, leaving 7 bases not matched to a gene. Supplemented by reference TRBV5-1 and TRBJ2-3, the full variable domain reads KAGVTQTPRYLIKTRGQQVTLSCSPISGHRSVSWYQQTPGQGLQFLFEYFSETQRNKGNFPGRFSGRQFSNSRSEMNVSTLELGDSALYLCASSLSLAGVGDTQYFGPGTRLTVL.